Listed here are 6 T cell receptor beta chains from one sample, sequenced in a study of cytomegalovirus exposure and HLA in healthy donors. Vbeta (60) and Jbeta (13) primers were used in the PCR. Repertoires were generated with immunoSEQ multiplex PCR, while TCRdb's copy carries only in-frame clones and drops some. Its table lists 70,000 to 100,000 clones. Sample: PBMCs. The receptors here all came from a man between 18 and 35 years old in good health and CMV-seropositive.

V gene TRBV2 combines with J gene TRBJ1-6; D may be TRBD1 (6 bases). CDR3 length: 14 amino acids. Between the trimmed V and J ends, which lost 4 bases and 8 bases, there was a span of 12 bases. Germline V gene sequence: CDR1 SNHLY, CDR2 FYNNEI. Here the CDR3 reads CASSVGQKDSPLHF. CDR3 nucleotides: TGTGCCAGCAGTGTTGGACAGAAGGATTCACCCCTCCACTTT.

The rearrangement uses TRBV4-1 and TRBJ1-4, with 12 bases aligning to TRBD1. V lost 0 bases to trimming and J lost 8 bases; unmatched junction nucleotides: 4. Germline CDR1 is MGHRA and CDR2 is YSYEKL. The CDR3 sequence is 16 residues long. DNA for the CDR3: TGCGCCAGCAGCCAAGAGGGGACAGGGGGCAGGGAAAAACTGTTTTTT. Translation: CASSQEGTGGREKLFF.

This chain connects TRBV5-6 to TRBJ1-5; D is undetermined. Germline V CDR1 and CDR2: SGHDT, YYEEEE. CDR3 size: 12 residues. V gave up 2 bases and J gave up 6 bases, with 6 bases separating them. Written as DNA, the CDR3 is TGTGCCAGCAGCTTATACGGTCAGCCCCAGCATTTT. Translation: CASSLYGQPQHF.

The chain recombines TRBV9 with TRBJ1-4; D is unresolved. Germline V gives CDR1 SGDLS, CDR2 YYNGEE. V shed 0 bases and J shed 8 bases, with 8 bases lying between them. The CDR3 spans 13 residues. The CDR3: CASSVDPGEKLFF. CDR3 DNA sequence: TGTGCCAGCAGCGTAGATCCGGGGGAAAAACTGTTTTTT.

Concerning this clone: Different DNA sequences within this sample yield the same CDR3. The chain joins TRBV28 to TRBJ2-7; D ambiguous. Trimming cost V 6 bases and J 4 bases, with 10 bases left between them. The germline V gene encodes CDR1 MDHEN and CDR2 SYDVKM. The CDR3 consists of 12 residues. The CDR3: CASSPPFYEQYF. The CDR3 nucleotides are TGTGCCAGCAGCCCCCCATTTTACGAGCAGTACTTC.

V is TRBV9 and J is TRBJ1-1; no definite D call. Trimming cost V 3 bases and J 1 base, with 4 bases left between them. The CDR3 covers 12 residues. CDR1 is SGDLS, CDR2 YYNGEE, per germline. CDR3 in DNA: TGTGCCAGCAGCGCAGGGAACACTGAAGCTTTCTTT. Protein: CASSAGNTEAFF.